Listed here is a single T cell receptor (gamma chain). This clone was seen more than once but under ten times. Its antigen specificity is not known. The record has no base qualities; no much larger clone is one base away. Other DNA sequences in the same sample also yield this CDR3. The CDR3, cysteine through phenylalanine, is 17 amino acids long. Only the CDR3 part of the read is kept: 51 bases, read in frame from the first base. The germline V gene (reference sequence) sets CDR1 to VTNTFY and CDR2 to YDVSTARD. Trimming accounts for 9 bases at V and 6 bases at J, while the number of junction bases matched to no gene is 22. Genomic DNA was extracted with the QIAamp DNA FFPE tissue kit from ten 5-um FFPE scrolls per case. To test whether coeliac disease can be classified from the TCR repertoire, the study used fully anonymised formalin-fixed paraffin-embedded duodenal biopsies that were not needed for diagnosis.

The library was built by means of multiplex PCR. Sequencing was carried out with an Ion Torrent PGM. TRG repertoires were amplified from around 200 ng of biopsy DNA using the LymphoTrack kit, whose primers carry Illumina adapters. TRG amplicons were cleaned up with AMPure XP beads, measured on a 2100 Bioanalyzer, and combined in equimolar amounts. Sequencing of TRG libraries was performed on an Ion PGM instrument. Concerning the study's data processing: Reads in which more than 10% of nucleotides fell below the per-patient third-quartile quality score were removed with FastX. Reads were aligned with IMGT/HighV-QUEST to assign V, D and J genes, identify CDR3 regions and assess functionality. Sequences were converted to amino acids, and every sequence predicted to be non-functional was removed. CDR3s were split into kmers with and without positional annotation, PCA was performed on kmer frequencies, and samples were clustered using all 1023 combinations of PCs 1-10. Classification was validated by leave-one-out cross-validation, in which parameters were re-optimised on the remaining samples each time. Shannon diversity was calculated using the vegan R package from repeated random subsamples equal to the lowest read count. TCRdb processed the public reads again with the CATT caller, after which rows with matching DNA were combined. These V and J calls rely on TCRdb rather than the paper's analysis. Across this sample there are approximately 1,400 gamma-chain clones, with roughly 60% seen only once. The biggest ten clones account for approximately 5% of the sample.

The data originate from a study of intestinal T cells in coeliac disease (TCRdb year 2020). With respect to the entire study: In the TRG cohort, the mean age of coeliac patients was 15 to 16 years compared with approximately 50 years for controls, so the coeliac patients were much younger than the controls. The TCR-delta (TRD) cohort included duodenal biopsies from approximately 11 coeliac disease patients and approximately 11 non-coeliac controls. Duodenal biopsies from about 30 coeliac disease patients and some 19 non-coeliac controls were included in a second, larger TCR-gamma (TRG) cohort.

Results and caveats for the whole study, not just this receptor: The coeliac group and the control group were significantly different in age, but an analysis split by age did not give significant classification. Clustering based on TRG put most of the roughly 54 biopsies (approximately 94%) in the right class, and the reported leave-one-out accuracy was roughly 87%. It was not possible to tell repeated CDR3 amino acid sequences apart from PCR duplicates. FFPE-derived DNA was found to be relatively degraded, and loss of a proportion of TCR sequences in each sample was likely caused by this degradation. TRD kmer-based clustering correctly classified all 20 or so biopsies in training, with a reported leave-one-out accuracy of 91%.

The rearranged chain carries TRGV3 and TRGJP1. This clonotype was obtained from a human donor with celiac disease. Sequenced sample: a duodenal biopsy. In nucleotides, the sequence is TGTGCCACCCGAATTACTTTAGGGGGGGAAGCTGGTTGGTTCAAGATATTT. This sequence encodes CATRITLGGEAGWFKIF.